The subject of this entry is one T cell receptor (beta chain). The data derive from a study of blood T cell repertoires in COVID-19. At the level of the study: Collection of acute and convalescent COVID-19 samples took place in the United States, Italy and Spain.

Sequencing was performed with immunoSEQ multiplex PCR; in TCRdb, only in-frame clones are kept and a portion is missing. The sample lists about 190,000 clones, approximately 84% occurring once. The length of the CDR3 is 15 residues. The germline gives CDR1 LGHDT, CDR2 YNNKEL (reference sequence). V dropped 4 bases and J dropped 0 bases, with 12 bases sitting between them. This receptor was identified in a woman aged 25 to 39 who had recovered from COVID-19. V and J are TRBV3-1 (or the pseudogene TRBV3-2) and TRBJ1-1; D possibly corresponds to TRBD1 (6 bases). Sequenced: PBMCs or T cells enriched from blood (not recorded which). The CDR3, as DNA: TGTGCCAGCAGCCCGCGGGGGGCAGTGAACACTGAAGCTTTCTTT. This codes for CASSPRGAVNTEAFF.